Following are 3 T cell receptor beta chains from one sample sequenced in a study of T cell clones after liver transplantation. Measured with immunoSEQ multiplex PCR; TCRdb has only the in-frame clones, and not every one. The sample contains tens of thousands of clones, 75% to 90% of which appear only once. The sequences come from CD4+ T cells from blood, collected 12 months after liver transplant. All receptors derive from a human patient who received a liver transplant. The T cells may partly be graft donor cells.

V is TRBV19 and J is TRBJ1-2, with TRBD1 identical over 9 bases. CDR3 length equals 15 residues. Losses at the gene ends were 5 bases for V and 7 bases for J; bases not matched to a gene: 11. Germline CDR1 LNHDA, CDR2 SQIVND (reference sequence). The CDR3 DNA follows: TGTGCCAGTAGTGGGCTGAGACAGGGGGGCGTTGGCTACACCTTC. Protein: CASSGLRQGGVGYTF. The full variable domain, in which reference TRBV19 and TRBJ1-2 provide the parts outside the CDR3, is DGGITQSPKYLFRKEGQNVTLSCEQNLNHDAMYWYRQDPGQGLRLIYYSQIVNDFQKGDIAEGYSVSREKKESFPLTVTSAQKNPTAFYLCASSGLRQGGVGYTFGSGTRLTVV.

The rearrangement links TRBV28 to TRBJ1-1; 9 positions agree with TRBD1. V was pared by 6 bases and J by 7 bases, with 6 bases of the junction left unmatched. CDR1 is MDHEN, CDR2 SYDVKM, per germline. The CDR3 runs 13 residues. The CDR3: CASRPQGAFEAFF. CDR3 DNA: TGTGCCAGCAGACCACAGGGGGCTTTTGAAGCTTTCTTT.

The gene calls are TRBV9 and TRBJ2-7, with 15 nucleotides matching TRBD2. The CDR3 loop spans 16 amino acids. Germline-derived CDR1 and CDR2 are SGDLS and YYNGEE. V lost 2 bases to trimming and J lost 4 bases; unmatched junction nucleotides: 4. CDR3 in amino acids: CASSVGTSGRMYEQYF. The CDR3, as DNA: TGTGCCAGCAGCGTGGGGACTAGCGGGAGGATGTACGAGCAGTACTTC.